Presented here are 28 T cell receptor beta chains from one specimen sequenced in a study of blood T cell repertoires in COVID-19. Libraries were prepared by immunoSEQ multiplex PCR; TCRdb keeps only in-frame clonotypes and omits some of them. The sample includes about 250,000 clones, approximately 83% of them seen just once. The source material was PBMCs or T cells enriched from blood (not recorded which). The receptors originated from a woman between 25 and 40 years old who had recovered from COVID-19.

Only one count was recorded for this clone. The rearrangement links TRBV20-1 to TRBJ1-2; possible D gene TRBD1, 5 bases. This CDR3 contains 13 residues. Deletions cut 3 bases from V and 7 bases from J, with 15 bases between. CDR1 DFQATT and CDR2 SNEGSKA come from the germline V gene (reference sequence). The CDR3 bases are TGCAGTGCTAGTCCCGTAGGGGCCGGTGGCTACACCTTC. Translated, it gives CSASPVGAGGYTF.

The chain employs TRBV6-5 and TRBJ2-2, with TRBD1 matching 10 bases. Germline V gives CDR1 MNHEY, CDR2 SVGAGI. The J segment lost 5 bases and the V segment lost 8 bases, leaving 5 bases of the junction unmatched. The CDR3 loop spans 14 amino acids. CDR3 region: CASEGTGVTGELFF. The CDR3 region has the DNA TGTGCCAGCGAGGGGACAGGGGTGACCGGGGAGCTGTTTTTT.

This chain joins TRBV15 and TRBJ2-6; TRBD1 is a possible D gene (5 bases). Trimming removed 2 bases from V and 7 bases from J, with 6 bases in between. From germline, CDR1 is LNHNV and CDR2 YYDKDF (reference sequence). This CDR3 has 13 residues. The DNA of the CDR3 is TGTGCCACCAGCAGAAGGGGTGCCAACGTCCTGACTTTC. Amino acid sequence: CATSRRGANVLTF. Full variable domain (missing parts from reference TRBV15 and TRBJ2-6): DAMVIQNPRYQVTQFGKPVTLSCSQTLNHNVMYWYQQKSSQAPKLLFHYYDKDFNNEADTPDNFQSRRPNTSFCFLDIRSPGLGDTAMYLCATSRRGANVLTFGAGSRLTVL.

V usage is TRBV6-6 and J usage is TRBJ1-5, with 8 positions matching TRBD1. J gave up 3 bases and V 6 bases, and 7 bases lay outside the gene matches. Per the germline V gene, CDR1 is MNHNY and CDR2 is SVGAGI (reference sequence). The CDR3 extends over 15 amino acids. The CDR3 loop is CASRVGQGNNQPQHF. In nucleotides, the CDR3 is TGTGCCAGCAGGGTTGGACAGGGTAACAATCAGCCCCAGCATTTT.

This clone was counted once. The V gene is TRBV5-1, the J gene TRBJ1-6, with 10 nucleotides matching TRBD1. Per germline, CDR1 SGHRS and CDR2 YFSETQ. V lost 2 bases to trimming and J lost 10 bases; unmatched junction nucleotides: 6. CDR3 size: 15 residues. The CDR3 nucleotides are TGCGCCAGCAGCTTTACCGGGACAGGGGACTCACCCCTCCACTTT. Translated, it gives CASSFTGTGDSPLHF. Complete variable domain (other parts from reference TRBV5-1 and TRBJ1-6): KAGVTQTPRYLIKTRGQQVTLSCSPISGHRSVSWYQQTPGQGLQFLFEYFSETQRNKGNFPGRFSGRQFSNSRSEMNVSTLELGDSALYLCASSFTGTGDSPLHFGNGTRLTVT.

This clone was observed once. The chain employs TRBV6-5 and TRBJ2-5; 7 positions match TRBD1. Germline assignment: CDR1 MNHEY and CDR2 SVGAGI. The CDR3 runs to 13 residues. The junction had 2 bases not matched to a gene; V was cut back by 4 bases and J by 3 bases. The CDR3 loop reads CASSFGQEETQYF. In nucleotides, the CDR3 is TGTGCCAGCAGTTTTGGACAGGAAGAGACCCAGTACTTC.

The sample holds one count of this clone. This sequence joins TRBV7-9 and TRBJ2-1, with D possibly being TRBD1 (6 bases). The CDR3 runs 18 residues. The V and J ends lost 4 bases and 2 bases respectively, with 21 bases between them. Germline-derived CDR1 and CDR2 are SEHNR and FQNEAQ (reference sequence). CDR3 nucleotides: TGTGCCAGCAGCTCAAACGCCCGGACAGTTTTTACCTACAATGAGCAGTTCTTC. Translation gives CASSSNARTVFTYNEQFF.

The V and J genes are TRBV27 and TRBJ1-2, with a weak D call TRBD1 (6 bases). CDR1 is MNHEY, CDR2 SMNVEV, per germline (reference sequence). V was cut by 4 bases and J by 3 bases, with 15 bases left in between. The CDR3 runs to 15 residues. CDR3 residues: CASSSGTGSYYGYTF. CDR3 nucleotides: TGTGCCAGCAGTTCGGGAACAGGGAGCTACTATGGCTACACCTTC.

This clone was detected only a few times. The gene calls are TRBV14 and TRBJ2-7; 7 bases line up with TRBD1. The CDR3 spans 14 residues. Germline CDR1 reads SGHDN; CDR2 reads FVKESK. The CDR3 protein is CASSQGTGLIPPTV. The CDR3 DNA reads as TGTGCCAGCAGCCAAGGGACAGGCCTAATACCCCCTACGGTC.

The chain has TRBV7-9 and TRBJ2-1, with 9 positions matching TRBD2. From germline, CDR1 is SEHNR and CDR2 FQNEAQ (reference sequence). The J segment lost 6 bases and the V segment lost 1 base, leaving 7 bases of the junction unmatched. CDR3 length: 16 amino acids. The CDR3 DNA reads TGTGCCAGCAGCTTAGGGATGCGGGAGGGCGGCAATGAGCAGTTCTTC. Protein sequence: CASSLGMREGGNEQFF. The variable domain in full, completed from reference TRBV7-9 and TRBJ2-1, reads DTGVSQNPRHKITKRGQNVTFRCDPISEHNRLYWYRQTLGQGPEFLTYFQNEAQLEKSRLLSDRFSAERPKGSFSTLEIQRTEQGDSAMYLCASSLGMREGGNEQFFGPGTRLTVL.

The chain carries TRBV28 and TRBJ2-7; 10 bases are a match to TRBD1. The V gene end was trimmed by 6 bases and the J gene end by 4 bases; junction bases not matched to a gene: 3. The germline gives CDR1 MDHEN, CDR2 SYDVKM. This CDR3 is built from 13 residues. This CDR3 reads CASRGTGVYEQYF. The CDR3 nucleotides read TGTGCCAGCAGGGGGACAGGGGTTTACGAGCAGTACTTC.

With respect to this clone: A much larger clone differs by one base, so this may be a read error. Other DNA variants within this sample encode the same CDR3. The chain uses TRBV28 and TRBJ1-4; TRBD1 aligns across 8 bases. The CDR3 is made up of 13 amino acids. V trimming: 6 bases; J trimming: 5 bases; junction bases outside the gene matches: 2. CDR1 MDHEN and CDR2 SYDVKM come from the germline V gene. Here the CDR3 DNA reads TGTGCCAGCAGGACAGGGGCAAATGAAAAACTGTTTTTT. It encodes CASRTGANEKLFF.

The chain carries TRBV27 and TRBJ1-2, with TRBD1 as a possible D gene (5 bases). Germline V gives CDR1 MNHEY, CDR2 SMNVEV (reference sequence). Trimming removed 6 bases from V and 3 bases from J, with 11 bases in between. The CDR3 loop spans 13 amino acids. The CDR3 is CASRLGRDYGYTF. The DNA for the CDR3 is TGTGCCAGCAGATTGGGCAGGGACTATGGCTACACCTTC.

As DNA, the CDR3 is TGTGCCAGCAGCGCCTCGACGGGGAATTCACCCCTCCACTTT. Protein: CASSASTGNSPLHF. The chain combines TRBV9 with TRBJ1-6; D uncertain. V was pared by 3 bases and J by 7 bases, with 11 bases between. Per the germline V gene, CDR1 is SGDLS and CDR2 is YYNGEE. The CDR3 runs to 14 residues.

The chain couples TRBV7-9 to TRBJ1-4, with D unresolved. Deletions cut 5 bases from V and 0 bases from J, with 7 bases between. The CDR3 runs to 14 residues. Germline CDR1 reads SEHNR; CDR2 reads FQNEAQ (reference sequence). CDR3 in amino acids: CASSEQSTNEKLFF. The DNA for the CDR3 is TGTGCCAGCAGCGAACAGTCAACTAATGAAAAACTGTTTTTT.

A note on this clone: The identical CDR3 is also encoded by other nucleotide sequences in the sample. The chain uses TRBV11-3 and TRBJ2-2; possible D gene TRBD1, 5 bases. The CDR3 covers 14 residues. Trimming removed 5 bases at V and 1 base at J, with 8 bases between. In germline, CDR1 is SGHNT, CDR2 YENEEA. The CDR3 nucleotides are TGTGCCAGCAGCCTCGGACAGAACACCGGGGAGCTGTTTTTT. Encoded protein: CASSLGQNTGELFF.

The chain has TRBV28 and TRBJ1-1, with 10 nucleotides matching TRBD1. V gave up 2 bases and J gave up 8 bases; unmatched junction bases: 5. This CDR3 is 14 amino acids long. Germline V gene data show CDR1 as MDHEN and CDR2 as SYDVKM. The CDR3 loop reads CASSLPDRGLEAFF. Written as DNA, the CDR3 is TGTGCCAGCAGTTTACCAGACAGGGGGCTCGAAGCTTTCTTT.

V gene TRBV24-1 combines with J gene TRBJ1-1, with 8 bases that match TRBD1. The V gene's germline CDR1 is KGHDR and CDR2 SFDVKD. The CDR3 covers 15 residues. V was clipped by 4 bases and J by 6 bases; unmatched bases: 9. The CDR3 reads CATSDATGESAEAFF. CDR3 sequence (DNA): TGTGCCACCAGTGACGCGACAGGGGAATCGGCTGAAGCTTTCTTT.

This chain's CDR3 is CAWSRGEGYEQYF. In nucleotides, the CDR3 is TGTGCCTGGAGTCGGGGGGAGGGATACGAGCAGTACTTC. V gene TRBV30 combines with J gene TRBJ2-7; 7 bases agree with TRBD2. Germline CDR1 is GTSNPN and CDR2 is SVGIG (reference sequence). There are 13 residues in the CDR3. V shed 2 bases and J 4 bases; nucleotides not matched to a gene: 5.

V gene TRBV10-1 combines with J gene TRBJ1-1, with a possible D match to TRBD1 (5 bases). Trimming pared 6 bases from V and 11 bases from J, leaving 13 bases between. From germline, CDR1 is WNHNN and CDR2 SYGVQD (reference sequence). The CDR3 length is 11 residues. Here the CDR3 reads CASSGTMSAFF. CDR3 in DNA: TGCGCCAGCAGCGGGACTATGAGCGCTTTCTTT.

Only a few counts were recorded for this clone. CDR3 loop: CAWKAGGGTGTIQYGYTF. The CDR3 region has the DNA TGTGCCTGGAAGGCGGGGGGAGGGACGGGTACTATCCAATATGGCTACACCTTC. This sequence joins TRBV30 and TRBJ1-2, with a possible D match to TRBD1 (5 bases). The CDR3 sequence is 18 residues long. V gave up 4 bases and J gave up 5 bases, with 29 bases separating them. Germline lookup yields CDR1 GTSNPN and CDR2 SVGIG (reference sequence).

The rearrangement joins TRBV11-2 to TRBJ2-3; tentative D call: TRBD1 (5 bases). CDR3 length equals 13 residues. Germline loops: CDR1 SGHAT, CDR2 FQNNGV. V lost 5 bases and J 8 bases, leaving 14 bases between the germline ends. The CDR3 region has the DNA TGTGCCAGCAGCGCGTCAGGGTCCGGTACGCAGTATTTT. As protein: CASSASGSGTQYF.

The chain links TRBV5-1 to TRBJ1-5, with D hard to call. The V and J ends lost 2 bases and 0 bases respectively, with 9 bases between them. CDR1 is SGHRS, CDR2 YFSETQ, per germline. The length of the CDR3 is 15 residues. CDR3 nucleotide sequence: TGCGCCAGCAGCTTTGAGGGTTATAGCAATCAGCCCCAGCATTTT. Its protein product is CASSFEGYSNQPQHF. Variable domain in full (rest from reference TRBV5-1 and TRBJ1-5): KAGVTQTPRYLIKTRGQQVTLSCSPISGHRSVSWYQQTPGQGLQFLFEYFSETQRNKGNFPGRFSGRQFSNSRSEMNVSTLELGDSALYLCASSFEGYSNQPQHFGDGTRLSIL.

V gene TRBV7-9 combines with J gene TRBJ2-1; tentative D call: TRBD1 (5 bases). Trimming shortened V by 8 bases and J by 5 bases, and 13 bases separated the two germline ends. Germline V lookup: CDR1 SEHNR, CDR2 FQNEAQ (reference sequence). The CDR3 is made up of 13 amino acids. The CDR3 sequence: CASQIQGDNEQFF. The CDR3 DNA reads as TGTGCCAGCCAGATACAAGGGGACAATGAGCAGTTCTTC.

In this sample, this clone turned up a few times. The chain joins TRBV6-5 to TRBJ2-7; 7 bases map to TRBD1. The germline gives CDR1 MNHEY, CDR2 SVGAGI. The ends lost 6 bases at V and 6 bases at J; junction bases unmatched: 2. CDR3 length: 11 residues. CDR3 nucleotide sequence: TGTGCCAGCAGAAGACAGGGCGAGCAGTACTTC. The encoded protein is CASRRQGEQYF.

This clone has only a few counts. The V call is TRBV12-5, the J call TRBJ2-2; 11 bases map to TRBD1. This CDR3 is built from 16 residues. V was pared by 6 bases and J by 5 bases, with 8 bases of the junction left unmatched. CDR1 LGHNT and CDR2 FRNRAP come from the germline V gene. The CDR3 nucleotides read TGTGCTAGTGGCCGTGGACAGGGGGCGAGGACCGGGGAGCTGTTTTTT. Protein: CASGRGQGARTGELFF. Full variable domain (outside the CDR3, taken from reference TRBV12-5 and TRBJ2-2): DARVTQTPRHKVTEMGQEVTMRCQPILGHNTVFWYRQTMMQGLELLAYFRNRAPLDDSGMPKDRFSAEMPDATLATLKIQPSEPRDSAVYFCASGRGQGARTGELFFGEGSRLTVL.

The genes are TRBV2 and TRBJ1-3; 7 nucleotides agree with TRBD1. This CDR3 has 16 residues. V lost 11 bases to trimming and J lost 2 bases; unmatched junction nucleotides: 15. Germline lookup yields CDR1 SNHLY and CDR2 FYNNEI. CDR3 amino acids: CAGSTVRDSTGNTIYF. Written as DNA, the CDR3 is TGTGCCGGATCGACAGTCCGGGACAGTACTGGAAACACCATATATTTT.

This chain joins TRBV6-5 and TRBJ1-5; D ambiguous. Between the trimmed V and J ends, which lost 5 bases and 4 bases, there was a span of 12 bases. The germline V gene encodes CDR1 MNHEY and CDR2 SVGAGI. CDR3 length equals 14 residues. CDR3 sequence reads: CASSHRGQNQPQHF. For the CDR3, the DNA is TGTGCCAGCAGTCACCGCGGGCAGAATCAGCCCCAGCATTTT.